These T cell receptor beta chains were read from a single sample in a study of response to subunit inactivated influenza vaccine. TCRdb re-analysed the RT-PCR reads in MiXCR, keeping a single row per CDR3 protein. The sample records around 160,000 distinct CDR3 sequences, approximately 10% being singletons. The material sequenced was non-naive T cells sorted from PBMCs, taken 45 days after vaccination. Every receptor here comes from a man in his fifties or sixties who received an inactivated influenza vaccine. Each CDR3 is given with its conserved first and last residue. Fields, in order: CDR3 protein, CDR3 DNA, V gene, J gene, D gene, clone size. A D gene is named only where the DNA matches it firmly. For some rows the clone size is stated as once, few or many, or as a class when expanded; others skip it.

CASSFQGGYEQYF	TGCGCCAGCAGCTTTCAGGGAGGCTACGAGCAGTACTTC	TRBV5-1	TRBJ2-7	.	many
CASSHGAQGNSPLHF	TGTGCCAGCAGCCACGGGGCACAGGGGAATTCACCCCTCCACTTT	TRBV3-1	TRBJ1-6	TRBD1	few
CASSYQVNQPQHF	TGTGCCAGCAGTTACCAGGTCAATCAGCCCCAGCATTTT	TRBV6-5	TRBJ1-5	.	many
CATQRRADTGELFF	TGTGCCACCCAGAGGAGGGCGGACACCGGGGAGCTGTTTTTT	TRBV12-3/TRBV12-4	TRBJ2-2	.	few
CSAHRGESTEAFF	TGCAGTGCCCACAGGGGAGAAAGCACTGAAGCTTTCTTT	TRBV20-1	TRBJ1-1	TRBD1	.
CASSYSIPGQGFYEQYF	TGTGCCAGCAGTTACTCAATACCGGGACAGGGTTTCTACGAGCAGTACTTC	TRBV6-5	TRBJ2-7	TRBD1	few
CASSPDGGSNEQFF	TGCGCCAGCAGCCCTGACGGGGGCTCCAATGAGCAGTTCTTC	TRBV5-1	TRBJ2-1	.	many
CASSLSGLLTDTQYF	TGCGCCAGCAGCTTGTCAGGGCTCCTCACAGATACGCAGTATTTT	TRBV5-1	TRBJ2-3	.	many
CASSQVLAWGGGDTEAFF	TGTGCCAGCAGCCAAGTTTTGGCTTGGGGAGGAGGAGACACTGAAGCTTTCTTT	TRBV3-1	TRBJ1-1	.	.
CASSLKAAAQETQYF	TGTGCCAGCAGCTTGAAGGCAGCAGCCCAAGAGACCCAGTACTTC	TRBV5-6	TRBJ2-5	.	.
CASSLRGRGNSPLHF	TGTGCCAGCAGTCTAAGGGGGCGAGGGAATTCACCCCTCCACTTT	TRBV28	TRBJ1-6	TRBD1	few
CASSQERVRDRGFSSYNEQFF	TGCGCCAGCAGCCAAGAAAGAGTTCGAGACAGGGGCTTTAGCTCCTACAATGAGCAGTTCTTC	TRBV4-1	TRBJ2-1	TRBD1	.
CSVLEETNQPQHF	TGCAGCGTCCTGGAGGAAACCAATCAGCCCCAGCATTTT	TRBV29-1	TRBJ1-5	.	many
CSARTASSGNTIYF	TGCAGTGCAAGGACAGCCAGCTCTGGAAACACCATATATTTT	TRBV20-1	TRBJ1-3	.	.
CSARDLGADEQYF	TGCAGTGCTAGAGATTTGGGTGCGGACGAGCAGTACTTC	TRBV20-1	TRBJ2-7	.	few
CASRTQGAHSSEAFF	TGTGCCAGTAGAACACAGGGGGCGCATAGTTCTGAAGCTTTCTTT	TRBV19	TRBJ1-1	TRBD1	.
CASSLDTRSPYEQYF	TGTGCCAGCAGCTTAGATACCAGAAGCCCCTACGAGCAGTACTTC	TRBV11-3	TRBJ2-7	.	.
CASSLSTGVNTEALF	TGCGCCAGCAGCCTTTCGACAGGCGTGAACACTGAAGCTCTCTTT	TRBV5-1	TRBJ1-1	.	.
CASSRTDYEKYF	TGTGCCAGCAGCAGGACTGATTACGAGAAGTACTTC	TRBV7-2	TRBJ2-7	.	.
CASTPGTEKQFF	TGTGCCAGCACCCCCGGGACAGAGAAGCAGTTCTTC	TRBV12-3/TRBV12-4	TRBJ2-1	TRBD1	many
CATSAPGSYNEQFF	TGTGCCACCAGTGCGCCAGGCTCCTACAATGAGCAGTTCTTC	TRBV24-1	TRBJ2-1	.	many
CASSSRGLWQPQHF	TGTGCCAGCAGTTCTAGGGGGCTATGGCAGCCCCAGCATTTT	TRBV6-5	TRBJ1-5	TRBD1	few
CASSPPSGTEAFF	TGTGCCAGCAGCCCTCCGTCGGGTACTGAAGCTTTCTTT	TRBV14	TRBJ1-1	.	few